Below are 30 T cell receptor beta chains sequenced from a single sample in a study of Tregs in tolerant kidney transplant recipients. Generated by immunoSEQ multiplex PCR, the TCRdb table keeps only in-frame clones and is missing some. The top ten clones hold about 0.58% of a sample with around 230,000 clones, 65% to 85% of them seen once. Sequenced material: CD4+ T cells from blood. The receptors here all came from a human donor in good health.

This sequence joins TRBV5-1 and TRBJ1-3; D unclear. Germline V gene lookup returns CDR1 SGHRS and CDR2 YFSETQ. Trimming cost V 1 base and J 4 bases, with 6 bases left between them. CDR3 length equals 13 residues. CDR3 sequence: CASSLTDGNTIYF. The DNA for the CDR3 is TGCGCCAGCAGCTTGACAGACGGAAACACCATATATTTT. Supplemented by reference TRBV5-1 and TRBJ1-3, the full variable domain reads KAGVTQTPRYLIKTRGQQVTLSCSPISGHRSVSWYQQTPGQGLQFLFEYFSETQRNKGNFPGRFSGRQFSNSRSEMNVSTLELGDSALYLCASSLTDGNTIYFGEGSWLTVV.

This clone has a handful of counts. This chain joins TRBV5-1 and TRBJ2-7, with 9 bases aligning to TRBD1. Germline CDR1 reads SGHRS; CDR2 reads YFSETQ. After removal of 2 bases from V and 5 bases from J, the junction contained 5 bases not matched to a gene. This CDR3 is 14 amino acids long. CDR3 amino acids: CASSFRDREHEQYF. DNA for the CDR3: TGCGCCAGCAGCTTCCGGGACAGGGAGCACGAGCAGTACTTC.

J is TRBJ1-5 and V is TRBV5-8; D unresolved. V gave up 0 bases and J gave up 6 bases, with 7 bases separating them. This CDR3 has 13 amino acids. From germline, CDR1 is SGHTS and CDR2 YDEGEE. This CDR3 reads CASSLGRSQPQHF. The CDR3 nucleotides are TGTGCCAGCAGCTTGGGAAGATCTCAGCCCCAGCATTTT.

This chain connects TRBV7-6 to TRBJ2-5, with 14 nucleotides matching TRBD2. The J call may be wrong; the DNA end is better matched by TRBJ2-7. The CDR3 runs 18 residues. In germline, CDR1 is SGHVS, CDR2 FNYEAQ. CDR3 residues: CASSSLWTSGGHSYEQYF. In DNA, the CDR3 is TGTGCCAGCAGCTCCCTATGGACTAGCGGGGGGCACTCCTACGAGCAGTACTTC.

The chain joins TRBV7-8 to TRBJ2-7; 7 nucleotides align to TRBD1. Trimming cost V 4 bases and J 4 bases; bases outside gene matches: 10. The length of the CDR3 is 15 residues. Germline V CDR1 and CDR2: SGHVS, FQNEAQ. CDR3 in DNA: TGTGCCAGCAGCTCCTCACCGGGACAGTTTTACGAGCAGTACTTC. Translating it yields CASSSSPGQFYEQYF.

The chain employs TRBV5-5 and TRBJ2-5, with 10 positions matching TRBD1. This CDR3 has 15 residues. From germline, CDR1 is SGHKS and CDR2 YYEKEE (reference sequence). With V trimmed by 2 bases and J by 4 bases, 5 bases remained unmatched. The CDR3 sequence: CASSFDRGLGETQYF. CDR3 in DNA: TGTGCCAGCAGCTTCGACAGGGGGCTCGGAGAGACCCAGTACTTC.

The chain uses TRBV28 and TRBJ2-3, with D maybe TRBD2 (5 bases). Between the trimmed V and J ends, which lost 2 bases and 1 base, there was a span of 10 bases. The germline V gene encodes CDR1 MDHEN and CDR2 SYDVKM. This CDR3 is 15 amino acids long. The CDR3 reads CASSLARAGTDTQYF. CDR3 sequence (DNA): TGTGCCAGCAGTTTAGCGAGAGCGGGCACAGATACGCAGTATTTT.

The chain links TRBV7-6 to TRBJ1-4; TRBD1 aligns across 8 bases. The CDR3 totals 15 residues. With 1 base clipped from V and 5 bases from J, the junction kept 3 bases outside the gene matches. Germline CDR1 and CDR2: SGHVS and FNYEAQ. The CDR3 protein is CASSLGTGRNEKLFF. CDR3 nucleotide sequence: TGTGCCAGCAGCTTAGGGACAGGGAGGAATGAAAAACTGTTTTTT.

The gene calls are TRBV29-1 and TRBJ2-7, with 8 bases fitting TRBD1. Germline-derived CDR1 and CDR2 are SQVTM and ANQGSEA. The CDR3 spans 13 residues. With 5 bases clipped from V and 2 bases from J, the junction kept 5 bases outside the gene matches. The CDR3 spells CSVTGQATYEQYF. Written as DNA, the CDR3 is TGCAGCGTTACGGGACAGGCCACCTACGAGCAGTACTTC.

This clone showed up just a few times. The V call is TRBV2, the J call TRBJ1-2; D unclear. This CDR3 contains 16 residues. In germline, CDR1 is SNHLY, CDR2 FYNNEI. V dropped 6 bases and J dropped 0 bases, with 17 bases sitting between them. The CDR3 sequence is CASSGRQAASNYGYTF. The CDR3 nucleotides read TGTGCCAGCAGCGGAAGGCAGGCGGCCTCTAACTATGGCTACACCTTC.

V is TRBV2 and J is TRBJ1-1; no reliable D call. The CDR3 consists of 11 residues. V lost 11 bases to trimming and J lost 1 base, with 8 bases between them. The germline V gene encodes CDR1 SNHLY and CDR2 FYNNEI. The CDR3 is CASTANTEAFF. The CDR3 nucleotides read TGTGCCTCGACGGCGAACACTGAAGCTTTCTTT.

This clone occurred a few times. The chain uses TRBV30 and TRBJ2-1; D is unclear. There are 15 residues in the CDR3. Germline values: CDR1 GTSNPN, CDR2 SVGIG (reference sequence). The V end was cut by 1 base, the J end by 1 base, with 11 bases between. Written as DNA, the CDR3 is TGTGCCTGGAGTGCCGACTTGAATTCCTACAATGAGCAGTTCTTC. Translation: CAWSADLNSYNEQFF.

The chain employs TRBV2 and TRBJ2-2, with a tentative D call TRBD2 (6 bases). The CDR3 is 11 amino acids. From germline, CDR1 is SNHLY and CDR2 FYNNEI. Between the trimmed V and J ends, which lost 7 bases and 7 bases, there was a span of 7 bases. CDR3 sequence: CASTGGGELFF. In nucleotides, the CDR3 is TGTGCCAGCACCGGGGGCGGGGAGCTGTTTTTT.

This clone was seen only once. This CDR3 reads CASSQGLAGAADTQYF. CDR3 in DNA: TGCGCCAGCAGCCAAGGACTAGCGGGGGCGGCAGATACGCAGTATTTT. The gene calls are TRBV4-1 and TRBJ2-3, with 12 bases identical to TRBD2. The germline V gene has CDR1 MGHRA and CDR2 YSYEKL. This CDR3 spans 16 amino acids. Trimming took 1 base from V and 4 from J; bases not matched to a gene: 3.

This clone was detected only once. The V gene is TRBV10-3, the J gene TRBJ2-7, with D maybe TRBD2 (6 bases). This CDR3 is built from 16 residues. Germline CDR1 ENHRY, CDR2 SYGVKD. Trimming cost V 0 bases and J 0 bases, with 12 bases left between them. The DNA of the CDR3 is TGTGCCATCAGTGAGTCTGTGGGGGGAAGCTCCTACGAGCAGTACTTC. This encodes CAISESVGGSSYEQYF.

The CDR3 loop reads CASSFLGRSSYEQYF. The CDR3 bases are TGTGCCAGCAGTTTTCTCGGCAGGAGCTCCTACGAGCAGTACTTC. The rearrangement joins TRBV27 to TRBJ2-7; no reliable D call. The V and J ends lost 3 bases and 0 bases respectively, with 12 bases between them. The germline gives CDR1 MNHEY, CDR2 SMNVEV (reference sequence). This CDR3 has 15 residues.

This clone was counted between two and nine times. This sequence joins TRBV11-3 and TRBJ2-7; 9 nucleotides align to TRBD1. The germline gives CDR1 SGHNT, CDR2 YENEEA. CDR3 length: 15 amino acids. V lost 5 bases, J lost 6 bases, and 11 bases stayed unmatched. The CDR3 coding sequence is TGTGCCAGCAGCCTTACGGGACAGGGCCGCACCGAGCAGTACTTC. The encoded protein is CASSLTGQGRTEQYF.

V and J are TRBV7-9 and TRBJ2-3; D is undetermined. Looked up from germline, CDR1 is SEHNR and CDR2 is FQNEAQ (reference sequence). CDR3 length: 15 amino acids. V lost 5 bases and J lost 5, with 17 bases in between. The CDR3 coding sequence is TGTGCCAGCAGCCCAGGATCGGCTACCCGAGATACGCAGTATTTT. It codes for CASSPGSATRDTQYF.

The chain combines TRBV5-8 with TRBJ2-2; D gene uncertain. The CDR3 is 13 residues long. V lost 5 bases and J lost 5, with 10 bases in between. Germline values: CDR1 SGHTS, CDR2 YDEGEE. CDR3 residues: CASRTYRTGELFF. CDR3 sequence (DNA): TGTGCCAGCAGAACCTACCGAACCGGGGAGCTGTTTTTT.

This chain connects TRBV4-2 to TRBJ2-5; TRBD1 or TRBD2 may be the D gene (5 bases each). V was trimmed by 3 bases and J by 2 bases, leaving 7 bases between them. This CDR3 is 13 amino acids long. In germline, CDR1 is LGHNA, CDR2 YNFKEQ. This CDR3 reads CASSHREQETQYF. In DNA form, the CDR3 reads TGTGCCAGCAGCCACAGGGAGCAAGAGACCCAGTACTTC.

The V call is TRBV18, the J call TRBJ2-5; unclear D gene. Germline loops: CDR1 KGHSH, CDR2 LQKENI. The CDR3 totals 15 residues. V was clipped by 2 bases and J by 1 base, with 11 bases between them. The DNA of the CDR3 is TGTGCCAGCTCACCAGGGGTGACTCCCCAAGAGACCCAGTACTTC. Residues: CASSPGVTPQETQYF.

As for this clone: The identical CDR3 is also encoded by other nucleotide sequences in the sample. This chain connects TRBV19 to TRBJ2-7; D remains ambiguous. From germline, CDR1 is LNHDA and CDR2 SQIVND (reference sequence). The ends were cut back, 1 base at V and 1 base at J, with 2 bases in the middle. CDR3 length: 12 amino acids. The CDR3: CASSIGSYEQYF. The CDR3 DNA is TGTGCCAGTAGTATAGGGTCCTACGAGCAGTACTTC.

J is TRBJ2-2 and V is TRBV28, with D possibly being TRBD2 (5 bases). Germline assignment: CDR1 MDHEN and CDR2 SYDVKM. The germline V and J ends were trimmed by 2 bases and 5 bases, with 21 bases remaining between them. This CDR3 has 18 amino acids. CDR3 nucleotides: TGTGCCAGCAGTTTAACCTCCCCCTTGTCTAGCAAGACCGGGGAGCTGTTTTTT. Translation: CASSLTSPLSSKTGELFF.

The chain recombines TRBV12-5 with TRBJ2-3; D unresolved. The CDR3 consists of 12 residues. Per germline, CDR1 LGHNT and CDR2 FRNRAP. The ends were cut back, 4 bases at V and 4 bases at J, with 6 bases in the middle. The CDR3 here is CASGSQADTQYF. CDR3 bases: TGTGCTAGTGGTTCGCAGGCAGATACGCAGTATTTT. Full variable domain (remainder filled in from reference TRBV12-5 and TRBJ2-3): DARVTQTPRHKVTEMGQEVTMRCQPILGHNTVFWYRQTMMQGLELLAYFRNRAPLDDSGMPKDRFSAEMPDATLATLKIQPSEPRDSAVYFCASGSQADTQYFGPGTRLTVL.

The gene calls are TRBV19 and TRBJ2-4; TRBD1 or TRBD2 may be the D gene (5 bases each). CDR1 is LNHDA and CDR2 is SQIVND in the germline V gene (reference sequence). The CDR3 totals 16 residues. Between the trimmed V and J ends, which lost 6 bases and 1 base, there was a span of 16 bases. The DNA for the CDR3 is TGTGCCAGTAGCCGAGGGACGGTGGGGGCCAAAAACATTCAGTACTTC. Translation: CASSRGTVGAKNIQYF.

The chain links TRBV29-1 to TRBJ2-5; 10 nucleotides align to TRBD2. V was clipped by 7 bases and J by 1 base; unmatched bases: 12. Germline-derived CDR1 and CDR2 are SQVTM and ANQGSEA. This CDR3 is 16 amino acids long. The CDR3 region is CSAAPPWTSGQETQYF. The CDR3 DNA sequence: TGCAGCGCTGCCCCGCCTTGGACTAGCGGCCAAGAGACCCAGTACTTC.

The chain carries TRBV6-1 and TRBJ1-2; D is perhaps TRBD1 (5 bases). The CDR3 loop spans 15 amino acids. Trimming took off 1 base at V and 1 base at J, with 10 bases between the two ends. Looked up from germline, CDR1 is MNHNS and CDR2 is SASEGT. The CDR3 nucleotides read TGTGCCAGCAGTGAAGGACAGATAGTTAACTATGGCTACACCTTC. Encoded protein: CASSEGQIVNYGYTF.

The rearrangement joins TRBV6-1 to TRBJ2-5; possibly TRBD2 for D (6 bases). Per the germline V gene, CDR1 is MNHNS and CDR2 is SASEGT. The V end was cut by 3 bases, the J end by 7 bases, with 18 bases between. CDR3 length: 15 residues. The CDR3 sequence is CASSESSVTGVTQYF. In nucleotides, the CDR3 is TGTGCCAGCAGTGAGTCTAGCGTGACGGGCGTGACCCAGTACTTC.

V gene TRBV5-6 combines with J gene TRBJ2-7; 7 nucleotides match TRBD1. The V gene's germline CDR1 is SGHDT and CDR2 YYEEEE. This CDR3 is built from 13 residues. After removal of 5 bases from V and 7 bases from J, the junction contained 9 bases not matched to a gene. CDR3 loop: CASSPAGGQEQYF. The CDR3 DNA reads TGTGCCAGCAGTCCAGCAGGGGGTCAAGAGCAGTACTTC.

The V and J genes are TRBV7-6 and TRBJ2-7, with 8 nucleotides matching TRBD2. V was pared by 5 bases and J by 0 bases, with 12 bases of the junction left unmatched. Germline V gene lookup returns CDR1 SGHVS and CDR2 FNYEAQ. The CDR3 has 17 residues. This CDR3 reads CASSLGVAGPSSYEQYF. In nucleotides, the CDR3 is TGTGCCAGCAGCCTCGGGGTAGCGGGACCCAGCTCCTACGAGCAGTACTTC.